The rows below give T cell receptor beta chains drawn from one sample of a study of blood T cell repertoires in COVID-19. The repertoire was sequenced with immunoSEQ multiplex PCR; TCRdb's copy has only in-frame clones and lacks some. The sample records about 190,000 clones, around nine tenths being singletons. The sequenced material came from peripheral blood. Receptor source: a man aged 60-69 years with active or convalescent COVID-19. Each CDR3 is given without its conserved first and last residue. Each record gives: CDR3 length, V gene, CDR3 protein.

len: 11
v_gene: TRBV4-2
CDR3aa: ASSQTGADTQY

len: 12
v_gene: TRBV2
CDR3aa: ASRPRGSGNTIY

len: 12
v_gene: TRBV19
CDR3aa: ASSWGRNGQPQH

len: 14
v_gene: TRBV5-4
CDR3aa: ASSTDREGPGNTIY

len: 13
v_gene: TRBV29-1
CDR3aa: STRPVGGHSYGYT

len: 13
v_gene: TRBV5-1
CDR3aa: ASSRETTSQETQY

len: 12
v_gene: TRBV19
CDR3aa: ASKENRLNTEAF

len: 13
v_gene: TRBV5-8
CDR3aa: ASSRGAGGNEKLF

len: 13
v_gene: TRBV10-2
CDR3aa: ASSQRQTGLGEQY

len: 18
v_gene: TRBV10-3
CDR3aa: AISSIKKGGASSYNSPLH

len: 13
v_gene: TRBV5-1
CDR3aa: ASSLEGQGPTEAF

len: 14
v_gene: TRBV10-1
CDR3aa: ASSESGAGAINEQF

len: 13
v_gene: TRBV20-1
CDR3aa: SASPSGFGTDTQY

len: 14
v_gene: TRBV19
CDR3aa: ASSMRTSGGAREQF

len: 12
v_gene: TRBV3-1/TRBV3-2
CDR3aa: ASSLPERGMGAF

len: 13
v_gene: TRBV2
CDR3aa: ASSEEARVAYGYT

len: 11
v_gene: TRBV6-1
CDR3aa: ASSELQRYGYT

len: 12
v_gene: TRBV15
CDR3aa: ATSRETGTYGYT

len: 15
v_gene: TRBV24-1
CDR3aa: ATSDEDRGGSGNTIY

len: 13
v_gene: TRBV5-1
CDR3aa: ASSMGQGSTDTQY

len: 13
v_gene: TRBV6-5
CDR3aa: ASSSRRGGIDTQY

len: 13
v_gene: TRBV6-5
CDR3aa: ASMREGSSGNTIY

len: 11
v_gene: TRBV7-3
CDR3aa: ASSPAAGNTIY

len: 12
v_gene: TRBV5-4
CDR3aa: ASSGRGRGEKLF

len: 12
v_gene: TRBV9
CDR3aa: ASSVGNRDGTQY

len: 16
v_gene: TRBV4-1
CDR3aa: ASSQAPRRQGIHTEAF

len: 13
v_gene: TRBV6-5
CDR3aa: ASIPAQGRDQPQH

len: 11
v_gene: TRBV6-5
CDR3aa: ASSRTLTDTQY

len: 14
v_gene: TRBV9
CDR3aa: ASSVGGSGAGGELF

len: 13
v_gene: TRBV6-1
CDR3aa: ASSDRQGVSQPQH

len: 11
v_gene: TRBV6-5
CDR3aa: ASRREGSEKLF

len: 13
v_gene: TRBV6-5
CDR3aa: ASSYSSTAFLEQY

len: 12
v_gene: TRBV28
CDR3aa: ASRTTKGEYGYT

len: 9
v_gene: TRBV2
CDR3aa: ASSVNYGYT

len: 13
v_gene: TRBV15
CDR3aa: ATQSLASGTDTQY

len: 14
v_gene: TRBV5-1
CDR3aa: ASSLGVAGGIYEQY

len: 8
v_gene: TRBV6-5
CDR3aa: ASNLEAQY

len: 11
v_gene: TRBV5-1
CDR3aa: ASTGQGWTEAF

len: 14
v_gene: TRBV5-1
CDR3aa: ASSLDPGGNAYEQY

len: 14
v_gene: TRBV4-1
CDR3aa: ASSHHRGQSNYGYT

len: 9
v_gene: TRBV27
CDR3aa: ASSGGHEQY

len: 10
v_gene: TRBV2
CDR3aa: ASSGSAYEQY

len: 14
v_gene: TRBV5-5
CDR3aa: ASSPRDKWELDTQY

len: 14
v_gene: TRBV7-2
CDR3aa: ASSLDGDRLTGELF

len: 12
v_gene: TRBV19
CDR3aa: ASSPHRDLYEQY